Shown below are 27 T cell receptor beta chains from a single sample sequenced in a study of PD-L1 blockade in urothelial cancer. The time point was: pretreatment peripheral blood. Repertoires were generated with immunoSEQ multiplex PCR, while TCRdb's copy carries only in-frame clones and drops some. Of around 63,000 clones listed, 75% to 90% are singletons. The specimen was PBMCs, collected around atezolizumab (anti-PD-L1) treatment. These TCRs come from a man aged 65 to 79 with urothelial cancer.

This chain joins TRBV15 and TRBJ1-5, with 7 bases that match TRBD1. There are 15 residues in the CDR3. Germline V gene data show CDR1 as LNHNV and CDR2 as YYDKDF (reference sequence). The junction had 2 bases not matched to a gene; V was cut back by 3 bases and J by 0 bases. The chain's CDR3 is CATSRGTASNQPQHF. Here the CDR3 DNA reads TGTGCCACCAGCAGGGGGACAGCTAGCAATCAGCCCCAGCATTTT.

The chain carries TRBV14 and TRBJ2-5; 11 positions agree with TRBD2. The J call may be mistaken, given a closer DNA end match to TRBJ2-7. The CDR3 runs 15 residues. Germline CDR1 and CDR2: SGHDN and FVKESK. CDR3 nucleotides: TGTGCCAGCAGCCAAATACTAGCGGGAGTTCACGAGCAGTACTTC. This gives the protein CASSQILAGVHEQYF.

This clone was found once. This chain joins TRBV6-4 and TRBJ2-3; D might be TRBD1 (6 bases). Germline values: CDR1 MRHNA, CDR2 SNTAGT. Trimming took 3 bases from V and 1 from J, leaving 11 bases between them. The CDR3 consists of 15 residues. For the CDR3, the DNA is TGTGCCAGCAGTGAGGAACAGGGACGCACAGATACGCAGTATTTT. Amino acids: CASSEEQGRTDTQYF.

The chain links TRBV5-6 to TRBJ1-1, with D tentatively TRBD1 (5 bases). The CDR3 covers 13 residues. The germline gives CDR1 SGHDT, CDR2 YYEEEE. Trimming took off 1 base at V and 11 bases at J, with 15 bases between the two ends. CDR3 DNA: TGTGCCAGCAGCTTGAGAGGGGAGGGTAGCGCTTTCTTT. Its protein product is CASSLRGEGSAFF. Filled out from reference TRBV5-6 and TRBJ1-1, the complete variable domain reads DAGVTQSPTHLIKTRGQQVTLRCSPKSGHDTVSWYQQALGQGPQFIFQYYEEEERQRGNFPDRFSGHQFPNYSSELNVNALLLGDSALYLCASSLRGEGSAFFGQGTRLTVV.

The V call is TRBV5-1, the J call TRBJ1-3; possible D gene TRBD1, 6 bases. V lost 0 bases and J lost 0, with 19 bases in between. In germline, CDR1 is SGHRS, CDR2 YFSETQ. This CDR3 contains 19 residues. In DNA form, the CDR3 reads TGCGCCAGCAGCTTGGATTGGGGTCAGGGGACTAGCTCTGGAAACACCATATATTTT. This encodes CASSLDWGQGTSSGNTIYF.

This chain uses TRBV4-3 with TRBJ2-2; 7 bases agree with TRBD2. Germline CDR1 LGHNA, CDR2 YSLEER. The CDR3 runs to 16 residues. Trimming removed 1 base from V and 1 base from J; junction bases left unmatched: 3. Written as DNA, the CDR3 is TGCGCCAGCAGCCAAGGGCTAGCGGAGAACACCGGGGAGCTGTTTTTT. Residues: CASSQGLAENTGELFF.

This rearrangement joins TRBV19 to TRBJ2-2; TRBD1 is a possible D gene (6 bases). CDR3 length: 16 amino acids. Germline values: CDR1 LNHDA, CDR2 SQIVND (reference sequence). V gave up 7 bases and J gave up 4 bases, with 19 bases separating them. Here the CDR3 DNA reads TGTGCCAGTACGAACGAGGGGGTGGGTGGCACCGGGGAGCTGTTTTTT. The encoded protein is CASTNEGVGGTGELFF. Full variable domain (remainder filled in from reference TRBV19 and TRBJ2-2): DGGITQSPKYLFRKEGQNVTLSCEQNLNHDAMYWYRQDPGQGLRLIYYSQIVNDFQKGDIAEGYSVSREKKESFPLTVTSAQKNPTAFYLCASTNEGVGGTGELFFGEGSRLTVL.

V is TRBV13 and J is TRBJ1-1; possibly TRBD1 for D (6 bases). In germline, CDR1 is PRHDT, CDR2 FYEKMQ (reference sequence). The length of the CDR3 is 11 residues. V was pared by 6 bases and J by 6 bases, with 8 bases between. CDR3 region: CASRNRAEAFF. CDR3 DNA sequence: TGTGCCAGCAGAAACAGGGCTGAAGCTTTCTTT.

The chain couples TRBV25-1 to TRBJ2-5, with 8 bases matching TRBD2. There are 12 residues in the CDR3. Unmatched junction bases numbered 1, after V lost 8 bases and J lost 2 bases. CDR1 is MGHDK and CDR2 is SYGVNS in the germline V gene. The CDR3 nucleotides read TGTGCCAGCCAGCGGGGGCAAGAGACCCAGTACTTC. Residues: CASQRGQETQYF. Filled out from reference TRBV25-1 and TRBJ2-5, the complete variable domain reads EADIYQTPRYLVIGTGKKITLECSQTMGHDKMYWYQQDPGMELHLIHYSYGVNSTEKGDLSSESTVSRIRTEHFPLTLESARPSHTSQYLCASQRGQETQYFGPGTRLLVL.

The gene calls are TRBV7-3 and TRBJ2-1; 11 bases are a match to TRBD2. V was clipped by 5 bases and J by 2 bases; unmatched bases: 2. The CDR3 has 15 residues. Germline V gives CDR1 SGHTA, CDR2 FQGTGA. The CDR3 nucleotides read TGTGCCAGCAGCATGACTAGCGGGGCCTACAATGAGCAGTTCTTC. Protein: CASSMTSGAYNEQFF.

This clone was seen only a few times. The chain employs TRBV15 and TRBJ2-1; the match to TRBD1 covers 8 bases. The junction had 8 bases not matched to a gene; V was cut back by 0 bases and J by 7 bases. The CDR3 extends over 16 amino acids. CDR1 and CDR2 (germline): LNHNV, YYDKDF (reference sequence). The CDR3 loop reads CATSRDTRTGRNEQFF. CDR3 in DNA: TGTGCCACCAGCAGAGATACCAGGACAGGGCGAAATGAGCAGTTCTTC.

CDR3 coding DNA: TGTGCCAGCAGTAGACTAGCGGGAAGGAATGAGCAGTTCTTC. Its protein product is CASSRLAGRNEQFF. The chain couples TRBV2 to TRBJ2-1, with 11 bases lining up with TRBD2. Trimming removed 5 bases from V and 7 bases from J; junction bases left unmatched: 4. CDR1 is SNHLY, CDR2 FYNNEI, per germline. The CDR3 is made up of 14 amino acids.

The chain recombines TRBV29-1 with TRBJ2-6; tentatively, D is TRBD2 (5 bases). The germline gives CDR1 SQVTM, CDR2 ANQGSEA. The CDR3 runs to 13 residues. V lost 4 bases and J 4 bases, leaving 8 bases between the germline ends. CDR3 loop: CSVGAEGANVLTF. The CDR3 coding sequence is TGCAGCGTTGGAGCGGAGGGGGCCAACGTCCTGACTTTC.

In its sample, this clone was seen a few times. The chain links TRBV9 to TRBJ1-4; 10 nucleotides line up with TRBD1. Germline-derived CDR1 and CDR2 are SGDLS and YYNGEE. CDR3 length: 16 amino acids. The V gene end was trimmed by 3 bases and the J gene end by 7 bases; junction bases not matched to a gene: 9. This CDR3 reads CASSEGDRGWSEKLFF. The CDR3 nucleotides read TGTGCCAGCAGCGAGGGGGACAGGGGATGGAGTGAAAAACTGTTTTTT.

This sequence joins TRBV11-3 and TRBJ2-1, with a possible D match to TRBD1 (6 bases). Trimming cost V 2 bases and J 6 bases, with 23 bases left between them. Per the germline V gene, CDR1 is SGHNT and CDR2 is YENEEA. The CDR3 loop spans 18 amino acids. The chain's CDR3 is CASSLSLIGQWLGNEQFF. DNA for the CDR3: TGTGCCAGCAGCTTATCCCTCATCGGACAGTGGTTGGGCAATGAGCAGTTCTTC.

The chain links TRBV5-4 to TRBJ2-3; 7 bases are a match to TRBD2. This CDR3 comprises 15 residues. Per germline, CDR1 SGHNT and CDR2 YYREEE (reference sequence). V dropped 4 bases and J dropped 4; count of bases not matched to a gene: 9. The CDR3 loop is CASSPGGAGPDTQYF. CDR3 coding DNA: TGTGCCAGCAGCCCAGGCGGAGCGGGGCCAGATACGCAGTATTTT.

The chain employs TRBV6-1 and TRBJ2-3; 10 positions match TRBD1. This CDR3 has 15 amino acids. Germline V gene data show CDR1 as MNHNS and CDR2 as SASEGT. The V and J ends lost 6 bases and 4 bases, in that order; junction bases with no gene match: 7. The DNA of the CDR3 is TGTGCCAGCAGCCGGGACAGGGGTATTTCAGATACGCAGTATTTT. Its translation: CASSRDRGISDTQYF.

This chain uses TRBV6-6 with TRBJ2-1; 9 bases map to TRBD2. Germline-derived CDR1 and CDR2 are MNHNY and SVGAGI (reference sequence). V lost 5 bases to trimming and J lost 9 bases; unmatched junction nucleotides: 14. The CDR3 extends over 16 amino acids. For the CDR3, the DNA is TGTGCCAGCAGTCCCCCTGGACTAGCGTATGAAGTTGAGCAGTTCTTC. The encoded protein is CASSPPGLAYEVEQFF.

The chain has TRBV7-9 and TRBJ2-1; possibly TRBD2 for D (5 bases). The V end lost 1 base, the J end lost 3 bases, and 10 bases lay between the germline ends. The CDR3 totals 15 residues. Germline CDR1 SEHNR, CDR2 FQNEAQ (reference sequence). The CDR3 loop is CASSLGGRFYNEQFF. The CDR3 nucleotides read TGTGCCAGCAGCTTAGGTGGGAGATTCTACAATGAGCAGTTCTTC.

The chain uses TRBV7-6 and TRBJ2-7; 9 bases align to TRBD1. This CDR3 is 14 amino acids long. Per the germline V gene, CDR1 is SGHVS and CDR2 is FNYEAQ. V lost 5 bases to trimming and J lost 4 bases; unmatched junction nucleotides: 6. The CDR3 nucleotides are TGTGCCAGCAGCGGACCGGGACAGGGTTACGAGCAGTACTTC. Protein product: CASSGPGQGYEQYF. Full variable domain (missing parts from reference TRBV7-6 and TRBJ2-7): GAGVSQSPRYKVTKRGQDVALRCDPISGHVSLYWYRQALGQGPEFLTYFNYEAQQDKSGLPNDRFSAERPEGSISTLTIQRTEQRDSAMYRCASSGPGQGYEQYFGPGTRLTVT.

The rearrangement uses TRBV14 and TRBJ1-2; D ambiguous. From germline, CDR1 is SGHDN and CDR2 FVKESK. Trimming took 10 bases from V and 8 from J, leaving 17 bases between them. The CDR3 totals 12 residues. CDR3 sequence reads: CAKENVGGGYTF. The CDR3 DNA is TGTGCCAAGGAGAATGTCGGTGGCGGCTACACCTTC. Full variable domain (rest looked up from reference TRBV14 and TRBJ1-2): EAGVTQFPSHSVIEKGQTVTLRCDPISGHDNLYWYRRVMGKEIKFLLHFVKESKQDESGMPNNRFLAERTGGTYSTLKVQPAELEDSGVYFCAKENVGGGYTFGSGTRLTVV.

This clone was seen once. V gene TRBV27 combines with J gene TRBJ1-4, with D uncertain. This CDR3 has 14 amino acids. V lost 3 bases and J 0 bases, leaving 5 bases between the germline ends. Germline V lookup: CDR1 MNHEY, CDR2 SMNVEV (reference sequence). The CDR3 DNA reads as TGTGCCAGCAGTTTTTCTGCAACTAATGAAAAACTGTTTTTT. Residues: CASSFSATNEKLFF.

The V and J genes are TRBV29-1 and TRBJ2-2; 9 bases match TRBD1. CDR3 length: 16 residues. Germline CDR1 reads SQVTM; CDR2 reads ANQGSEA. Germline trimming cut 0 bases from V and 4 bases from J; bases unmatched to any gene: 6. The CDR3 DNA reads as TGCAGCGTTGAAGATCCGGACAGGGGAGGCACCGGGGAGCTGTTTTTT. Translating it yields CSVEDPDRGGTGELFF.

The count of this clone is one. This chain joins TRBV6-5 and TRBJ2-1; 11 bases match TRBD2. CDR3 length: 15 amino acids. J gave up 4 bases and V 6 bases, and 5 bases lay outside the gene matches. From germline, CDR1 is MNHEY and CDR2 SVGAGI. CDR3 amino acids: CASRTTSGTYNEQFF. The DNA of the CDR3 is TGTGCCAGCAGAACGACTAGCGGGACTTACAATGAGCAGTTCTTC.

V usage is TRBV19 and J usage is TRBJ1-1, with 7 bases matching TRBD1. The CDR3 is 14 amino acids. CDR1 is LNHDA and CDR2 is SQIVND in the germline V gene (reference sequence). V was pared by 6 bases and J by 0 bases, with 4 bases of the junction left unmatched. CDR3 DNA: TGTGCCAGTAGACGAACAGGGGTGAACACTGAAGCTTTCTTT. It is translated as CASRRTGVNTEAFF.

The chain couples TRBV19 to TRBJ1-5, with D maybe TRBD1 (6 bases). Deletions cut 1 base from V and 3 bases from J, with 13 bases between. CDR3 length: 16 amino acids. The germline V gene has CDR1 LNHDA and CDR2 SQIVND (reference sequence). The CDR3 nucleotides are TGTGCCAGTAGTATAGGGACAGCCTACGACAATCAGCCCCAGCATTTT. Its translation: CASSIGTAYDNQPQHF.

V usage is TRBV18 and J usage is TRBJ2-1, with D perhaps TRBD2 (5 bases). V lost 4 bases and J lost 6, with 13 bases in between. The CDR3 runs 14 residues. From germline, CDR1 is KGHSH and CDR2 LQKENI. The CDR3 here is CASSQGRDTNEQFF. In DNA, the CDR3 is TGTGCCAGCTCACAAGGGAGAGATACCAATGAGCAGTTCTTC.